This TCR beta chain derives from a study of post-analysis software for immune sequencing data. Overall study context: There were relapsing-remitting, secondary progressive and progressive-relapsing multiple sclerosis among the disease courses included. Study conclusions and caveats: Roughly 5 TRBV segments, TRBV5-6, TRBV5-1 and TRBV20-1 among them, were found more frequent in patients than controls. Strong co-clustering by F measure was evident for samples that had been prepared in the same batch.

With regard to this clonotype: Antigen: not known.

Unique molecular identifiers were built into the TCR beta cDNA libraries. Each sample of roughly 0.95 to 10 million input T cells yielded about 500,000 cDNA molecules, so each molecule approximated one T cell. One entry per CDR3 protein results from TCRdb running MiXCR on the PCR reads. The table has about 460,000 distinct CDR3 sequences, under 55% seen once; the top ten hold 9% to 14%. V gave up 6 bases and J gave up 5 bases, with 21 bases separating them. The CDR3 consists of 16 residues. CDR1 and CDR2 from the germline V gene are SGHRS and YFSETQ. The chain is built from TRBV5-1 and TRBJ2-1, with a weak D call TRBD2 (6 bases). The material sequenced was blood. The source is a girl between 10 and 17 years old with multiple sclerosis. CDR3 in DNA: TGCGCCAGCACCTCCTTCAGTAGCGGAGTTAACAATGAGCAGTTCTTC. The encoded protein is CASTSFSSGVNNEQFF.